The 22 T cell receptor beta chains listed next were all sequenced from one sample in a study of OX40 agonist ivuxolimab in advanced cancers. The library was produced with the immunoSEQ multiplex PCR assay. TCRdb re-hosts the immuneACCESS table, in-frame sequences only. Its copies lack some clones; in the studies checked, an unresolved V gene accounts for under half of them, and the cause for the rest is not known. In all, the sample holds 100,000 or so clones, and over 75% of those were seen once. Around 0.16% of the sample is in the top ten clones. The sequencing here drew on CD4+ or CD8+ T cells sorted from blood, taken in a trial of the OX40 agonist ivuxolimab. The receptors shown here come from an adult with an advanced solid tumor such as melanoma, head and neck, liver or kidney cancer.

The chain carries TRBV19 and TRBJ2-3, with a tentative D call TRBD1 (6 bases). The length of the CDR3 is 15 residues. From germline, CDR1 is LNHDA and CDR2 SQIVND (reference sequence). Between the trimmed V and J ends, which lost 3 bases and 0 bases, there was a span of 10 bases. The CDR3 region is CASSILGHSTDTQYF. CDR3 coding DNA: TGTGCCAGTAGTATTTTGGGACACAGCACAGATACGCAGTATTTT.

This chain links TRBV27 with TRBJ2-2; D unclear. Trimming stripped 3 bases from V and 4 bases from J, with 12 bases between. Germline V gene data show CDR1 as MNHEY and CDR2 as SMNVEV (reference sequence). CDR3 size: 15 residues. DNA of the CDR3: TGTGCCAGCAGTTTGACCTTGTTAAGCACCGGGGAGCTGTTTTTT. This translates into CASSLTLLSTGELFF.

V is TRBV15 and J is TRBJ1-4, with D perhaps TRBD1 (5 bases). Trimming removed 2 bases from V and 0 bases from J, with 13 bases in between. The CDR3 runs to 17 residues. Germline V gives CDR1 LNHNV, CDR2 YYDKDF (reference sequence). The CDR3 protein is CATSRQDNFATNEKLFF. The CDR3 coding sequence is TGTGCCACCAGCAGACAGGACAACTTTGCAACTAATGAAAAACTGTTTTTT.

The chain couples TRBV28 to TRBJ1-2; D is perhaps TRBD1 (6 bases). The CDR3 totals 14 residues. The V end was cut by 5 bases, the J end by 2 bases, with 12 bases between. Germline values: CDR1 MDHEN, CDR2 SYDVKM. CDR3 DNA: TGTGCCAGCAGTGTTCCGAGGGGGAACTATGGCTACACCTTC. Translation gives CASSVPRGNYGYTF.

The genes are TRBV29-1 and TRBJ1-5, with D unclear. Germline V lookup: CDR1 SQVTM, CDR2 ANQGSEA. The V and J ends lost 7 bases and 0 bases respectively, with 13 bases between them. The CDR3 is 14 residues long. For the CDR3, the DNA is TGCAGCGCCCAAGGGTCAGGTAGCAATCAGCCCCAGCATTTT. It is translated as CSAQGSGSNQPQHF.

CDR3 sequence reads: CASSYGLELSTDTQYF. Here the CDR3 DNA reads TGTGCCAGCAGTTACGGTTTAGAACTTAGCACAGATACGCAGTATTTT. The chain is built from TRBV6-5 and TRBJ2-3; no clear D gene. Trimming removed 2 bases from V and 0 bases from J, with 12 bases in between. Germline V gene lookup returns CDR1 MNHEY and CDR2 SVGAGI. This CDR3 contains 16 residues.

This chain connects TRBV29-1 to TRBJ2-1, with 9 bases matching TRBD1. Trimming removed 3 bases from V and 4 bases from J; junction bases left unmatched: 4. The CDR3 length is 14 residues. Germline V lookup: CDR1 SQVTM, CDR2 ANQGSEA. The CDR3 nucleotides are TGCAGCGTTGATACAGGGGGCCAGTACAATGAGCAGTTCTTC. Protein sequence: CSVDTGGQYNEQFF.

The rearrangement uses TRBV9 and TRBJ2-1, with 7 bases identical to TRBD2. The V segment lost 0 bases and the J segment 5 bases; nucleotides outside the gene matches: 11. Germline V gives CDR1 SGDLS, CDR2 YYNGEE. CDR3 length: 17 amino acids. Here the CDR3 DNA reads TGTGCCAGCAGCGTAGTGACTGGGACTACCCCCCACAATGAGCAGTTCTTC. It encodes CASSVVTGTTPHNEQFF.

The chain links TRBV27 to TRBJ2-1, with 10 bases that match TRBD2. Trimming cost V 6 bases and J 0 bases; bases outside gene matches: 5. This CDR3 comprises 16 residues. Per germline, CDR1 MNHEY and CDR2 SMNVEV (reference sequence). The CDR3 here is CASSTPSGSSYNEQFF. The CDR3 DNA reads as TGTGCCAGCAGCACCCCTAGCGGGAGCTCCTACAATGAGCAGTTCTTC.

The chain recombines TRBV5-1 with TRBJ2-7; 8 bases line up with TRBD1. J gave up 5 bases and V 4 bases, and 8 bases lay outside the gene matches. This CDR3 is 14 amino acids long. CDR1 SGHRS and CDR2 YFSETQ come from the germline V gene. The CDR3 sequence is CASSAWTGRNEQYF. In DNA, the CDR3 is TGCGCCAGCAGCGCCTGGACAGGGCGAAACGAGCAGTACTTC.

The chain combines TRBV5-1 with TRBJ2-3; D is unresolved. The ends were cut back, 3 bases at V and 0 bases at J, with 5 bases in the middle. The germline CDR1 and CDR2 sequences are SGHRS and YFSETQ. The CDR3 consists of 13 residues. The chain's CDR3 is CASSYTSTDTQYF. DNA of the CDR3: TGCGCCAGCAGCTATACTAGCACAGATACGCAGTATTTT.

This clone was detected once. The gene calls are TRBV18 and TRBJ1-1, with 9 bases lining up with TRBD1. This CDR3 region has 17 residues. Looked up from germline, CDR1 is KGHSH and CDR2 is LQKENI. The V and J ends lost 3 bases and 4 bases, in that order; junction bases with no gene match: 12. CDR3 loop: CASSPMSGTGMSTEAFF. The CDR3 region has the DNA TGTGCCAGCTCACCTATGTCTGGGACAGGGATGTCCACTGAAGCTTTCTTT.

V usage is TRBV7-2 and J usage is TRBJ2-3, with D unclear. V was clipped by 4 bases and J by 2 bases, with 10 bases between them. The V gene's germline CDR1 is SGHTA and CDR2 FQGNSA. This CDR3 has 14 amino acids. CDR3 nucleotide sequence: TGTGCCAGCAGCTCCTTACGTCCCACAGATACGCAGTATTTT. Residues: CASSSLRPTDTQYF.

This clone has a single count. This sequence joins TRBV7-3 and TRBJ2-6; D gene ambiguous. The V end lost 5 bases, the J end lost 1 base, and 3 bases lay between the germline ends. The CDR3 consists of 13 residues. CDR1 and CDR2 (germline): SGHTA, FQGTGA. CDR3 coding DNA: TGTGCCAGCAGCGAATCTGGGGCCAACGTCCTGACTTTC. Protein: CASSESGANVLTF.

V is TRBV15 and J is TRBJ1-3, with D unclear. The V end lost 0 bases, the J end lost 0 bases, and 15 bases lay between the germline ends. This CDR3 region has 18 residues. CDR1 LNHNV and CDR2 YYDKDF come from the germline V gene (reference sequence). CDR3 sequence: CATSRDLVDRSSGNTIYF. The CDR3 DNA reads as TGTGCCACCAGCAGAGATCTCGTGGACCGTAGCTCTGGAAACACCATATATTTT.

The V call is TRBV10-3, the J call TRBJ2-2, with 8 bases aligning to TRBD2. Germline-derived CDR1 and CDR2 are ENHRY and SYGVKD. The CDR3 runs 14 residues. Losses at the gene ends were 7 bases for V and 4 bases for J; bases not matched to a gene: 5. The CDR3 region has the DNA TGTGCCATCAACCCGGGACTAGGCACCGGGGAGCTGTTTTTT. It yields the protein CAINPGLGTGELFF.

The chain recombines TRBV5-4 with TRBJ2-6; 9 bases map to TRBD1. Germline CDR1 and CDR2: SGHNT and YYREEE (reference sequence). J gave up 13 bases and V 2 bases, and 13 bases lay outside the gene matches. The CDR3 is 16 amino acids. The CDR3 spells CASSFAGDRAPSVLTF. CDR3 DNA sequence: TGTGCCAGCAGCTTTGCGGGGGACAGGGCACCCTCGGTCCTGACTTTC.

The V gene is TRBV28, the J gene TRBJ2-7; a weak D match, TRBD2 (5 bases). V shed 6 bases and J shed 3 bases, with 18 bases lying between them. The germline V gene encodes CDR1 MDHEN and CDR2 SYDVKM. CDR3 length: 15 amino acids. The CDR3 bases are TGTGCCAGCAGCCTAGCTGGCGTTACTCTCTACGAGCAGTACTTC. Protein: CASSLAGVTLYEQYF.

The chain employs TRBV5-1 and TRBJ2-7, with D possibly matching TRBD2 (5 bases). Germline V gene data show CDR1 as SGHRS and CDR2 as YFSETQ. Deletions cut 3 bases from V and 0 bases from J, with 10 bases between. CDR3 size: 14 residues. The CDR3 here is CASSWTDHSYEQYF. CDR3 DNA sequence: TGCGCCAGCAGCTGGACTGATCACTCCTACGAGCAGTACTTC.

This chain connects TRBV28 to TRBJ2-1; either TRBD1 or TRBD2 may fit D (5 bases each). There are 12 residues in the CDR3. Germline V lookup: CDR1 MDHEN, CDR2 SYDVKM. The ends were cut back, 3 bases at V and 7 bases at J, with 7 bases in the middle. The CDR3 is CASSLGENEQFF. The CDR3 DNA reads TGTGCCAGCAGTTTGGGGGAGAATGAGCAGTTCTTC.

The CDR3: CASSAKATRVGNIQYF. CDR3 nucleotide sequence: TGCGCCAGCAGCGCAAAAGCGACTAGAGTCGGAAACATTCAGTACTTC. This chain uses TRBV5-1 with TRBJ2-4; D perhaps matches TRBD2 (6 bases). Trimming shortened V by 4 bases and J by 6 bases, and 20 bases separated the two germline ends. The germline gives CDR1 SGHRS, CDR2 YFSETQ. The CDR3 covers 16 residues.

J is TRBJ2-3 and V is TRBV19; D not resolved. This CDR3 is 15 amino acids long. Germline CDR1 is LNHDA and CDR2 is SQIVND (reference sequence). V lost 4 bases and J 1 base, leaving 12 bases between the germline ends. The CDR3 protein is CASSTQSWGTDTQYF. The CDR3 region has the DNA TGTGCCAGTAGTACCCAGTCCTGGGGCACAGATACGCAGTATTTT. The full variable domain, completed using reference TRBV19 and TRBJ2-3, is DGGITQSPKYLFRKEGQNVTLSCEQNLNHDAMYWYRQDPGQGLRLIYYSQIVNDFQKGDIAEGYSVSREKKESFPLTVTSAQKNPTAFYLCASSTQSWGTDTQYFGPGTRLTVL.